This entry concerns a single T cell receptor (beta chain). Its matching antigen is unknown. Since no conserved phenylalanine or tryptophan closes the CDR3, a read error is the likely cause. The tissue used was unsorted bulk material of roughly 17-34 mg. RNA and DNA were co-extracted from it with the AllPrep DNA/RNA mini kit. There were five separate regions sampled from each tumor. These data originate in a study of tumor-infiltrating lymphocytes in primary liver carcinoma. On the study more broadly: Each of the growths was stage T1-T3 N0M0, extending roughly 4.2 to 11 cm across.

The germline V gene has CDR1 SGHAT and CDR2 FQNNGV. The CDR3 covers 13 residues. Study outcomes and limitations: A fraction of only about 7.5-24% of top clones appeared in all five tumor regions. Tumor top-250-clone fractions significantly exceeded those of blood (p = 0.039).

TCR beta cDNA came from approximately 0.55 ug total RNA, primed with a constant-region primer. ARM-PCR was slightly modified, and three nested multiplex PCR rounds with it gave rise to the TCR beta libraries. Amplification in the first two PCR rounds was performed using TRBV1-TRBV30 forward primers and a C-beta reverse primer for 10 cycles each. From the multiplex PCR reads, TCRdb called clonotypes with MiXCR, one entry per CDR3 protein. The sample holds 20,000 to 25,000 distinct CDR3 sequences, about 75% seen once. This TCR came from a woman aged 30 to 39 with primary liver carcinoma and hepatitis B virus infection. V is TRBV11-2 and J is TRBJ2-7; TRBD2 matches 7 bases. Sequencing was carried out using liver tumor tissue from sampling region 1. Documented subset: tumor region T1, superior pole. The CDR3 nucleotides are TGTACCAGCAGTAGGGAGGGCCTTTACGAGCAGTACTTA. Translating gives CTSSREGLYEQYL.